This TCR beta chain was obtained from a study of control samples from healthy donors and cancer patients. The CDR3 runs 15 residues. V lost 1 base and J lost 5; bases outside the gene matches: 4. From germline, CDR1 is LGHNA and CDR2 YNFKEQ. The assay was immunoSEQ multiplex PCR, and TCRdb's table has in-frame clones only and misses some. This repertoire shows 65,000 to 90,000 clones, approximately 94% found once; its top ten account for more than 2.5%. This TCR came from a woman aged 25 to 39 in good health. Specimen: blood. The chain is built from TRBV4-2 and TRBJ2-3; 9 nucleotides align to TRBD2. CDR3 sequence (DNA): TGTGCCAGCAGCCAAGTGGAAGCGGGGGGAGATACGCAGTATTTT. As protein: CASSQVEAGGDTQYF.